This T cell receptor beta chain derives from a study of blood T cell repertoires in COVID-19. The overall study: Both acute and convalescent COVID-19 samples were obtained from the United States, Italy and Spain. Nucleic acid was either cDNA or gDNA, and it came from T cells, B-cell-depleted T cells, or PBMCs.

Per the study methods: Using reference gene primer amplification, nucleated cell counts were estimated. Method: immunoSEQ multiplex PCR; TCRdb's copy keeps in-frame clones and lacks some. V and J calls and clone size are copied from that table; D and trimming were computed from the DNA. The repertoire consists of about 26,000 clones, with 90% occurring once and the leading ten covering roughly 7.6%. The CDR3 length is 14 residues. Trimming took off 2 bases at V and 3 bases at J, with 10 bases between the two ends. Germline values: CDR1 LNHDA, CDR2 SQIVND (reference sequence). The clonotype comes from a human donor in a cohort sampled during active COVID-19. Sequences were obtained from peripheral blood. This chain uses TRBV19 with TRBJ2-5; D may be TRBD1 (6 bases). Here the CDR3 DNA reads TGTGCCAGTAGTATATCCAGGGGCAAAGAGACCCAGTACTTC. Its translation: CASSISRGKETQYF.